One and the same sample provided the 17 T cell receptor beta chains below, sequenced in a study of cytomegalovirus exposure and HLA in healthy donors. Assay used: immunoSEQ multiplex PCR; TCRdb lists only in-frame clones, some missing. The table lists fewer than 140,000 clones, about 88% of them singletons. Sequencing input: PBMCs. Source of these receptors: a woman between 18 and 29 years old in good health and CMV-seropositive.

The table lists this clone with a count of one. This rearrangement joins TRBV11-2 to TRBJ1-1; the D gene is possibly TRBD1 (6 bases). This CDR3 region has 14 residues. Germline V gene data show CDR1 as SGHAT and CDR2 as FQNNGV. V was clipped by 3 bases and J by 3 bases, with 11 bases between them. CDR3 DNA sequence: TGTGCCAGCAGCTTTTACCGGACAGACACTGAAGCTTTCTTT. Translating it yields CASSFYRTDTEAFF.

The V call is TRBV19, the J call TRBJ1-2; D is possibly TRBD1 (5 bases). The V gene's germline CDR1 is LNHDA and CDR2 SQIVND (reference sequence). Trimming shortened V by 1 base and J by 8 bases, and 26 bases separated the two germline ends. This CDR3 spans 18 amino acids. DNA for the CDR3: TGTGCCAGTAGTATAGTTCTACTTGCCGGGCCCCAGGGCGGAGGCTACACCTTC. Its protein is CASSIVLLAGPQGGGYTF.

This chain links TRBV18 with TRBJ2-7; D is undetermined. V was trimmed by 6 bases and J by 5 bases, leaving 14 bases between them. The length of the CDR3 is 13 residues. CDR1 and CDR2 from the germline V gene are KGHSH and LQKENI. The CDR3 DNA is TGTGCCAGCTCCAAAGCGAGGAAGCACGAGCAGTACTTC. Translation gives CASSKARKHEQYF. Using reference TRBV18 and TRBJ2-7 for the parts outside the CDR3, the full variable domain is NAGVMQNPRHLVRRRGQEARLRCSPMKGHSHVYWYRQLPEEGLKFMVYLQKENIIDESGMPKERFSAEFPKEGPSILRIQQVVRGDSAAYFCASSKARKHEQYFGPGTRLTVT.

CDR3 sequence: CASSVGLAGVTGELFF. DNA of the CDR3: TGTGCCAGCAGCGTAGGCCTAGCGGGAGTCACCGGGGAGCTGTTTTTT. The J gene is TRBJ2-2, the V gene TRBV9; 10 bases align to TRBD2. CDR1 is SGDLS and CDR2 is YYNGEE in the germline V gene. The CDR3 loop spans 16 amino acids. Losses at the gene ends were 0 bases for V and 4 bases for J; bases not matched to a gene: 3.

This clone was found a few times. The chain links TRBV2 to TRBJ1-1; D gene ambiguous. The CDR3 covers 12 residues. CDR1 is SNHLY and CDR2 is FYNNEI in the germline V gene. V shed 5 bases and J shed 3 bases, with 7 bases lying between them. CDR3 DNA sequence: TGTGCCAGCAGTTTGACTTACACTGAAGCTTTCTTT. Its translation is CASSLTYTEAFF.

V usage is TRBV5-6 and J usage is TRBJ2-5; 11 bases fit TRBD1. This CDR3 has 15 amino acids. The V and J ends lost 4 bases and 1 base, in that order; junction bases with no gene match: 3. The V gene's germline CDR1 is SGHDT and CDR2 YYEEEE. As DNA, the CDR3 is TGTGCCAGCAGCCAGGGACAGGGGGTCCAAGAGACCCAGTACTTC. It specifies CASSQGQGVQETQYF.

This chain links TRBV28 with TRBJ1-1; TRBD1 might be the D (6 bases). CDR1 and CDR2 (germline): MDHEN, SYDVKM. CDR3 length: 14 amino acids. V shed 6 bases and J shed 11 bases, with 22 bases lying between them. The CDR3, as DNA: TGTGCCAGCAGCAATAGACAGGCCCTACCGGGGGCTTTCTTT. As protein: CASSNRQALPGAFF.

The J gene is TRBJ2-1, the V gene TRBV25-1, with 11 bases identical to TRBD2. The V segment lost 7 bases and the J segment 7 bases; nucleotides outside the gene matches: 6. Germline loops: CDR1 MGHDK, CDR2 SYGVNS. The CDR3 is made up of 14 amino acids. In nucleotides, the CDR3 is TGTGCCAGCAAACTTAGCGGGGGGGCGAATGAGCAGTTCTTC. This codes for CASKLSGGANEQFF.

The J gene is TRBJ1-5, the V gene TRBV5-8, with D possibly TRBD1 on 5 matching bases. V was trimmed by 2 bases and J by 4 bases, leaving 10 bases between them. Germline CDR1 and CDR2: SGHTS and YDEGEE. The CDR3 is made up of 14 amino acids. CDR3 loop: CASSFGSGNQPQHF. The CDR3, as DNA: TGTGCCAGCAGCTTTGGATCAGGGAATCAGCCCCAGCATTTT.

This clone was observed a few times. V gene TRBV5-4 combines with J gene TRBJ2-2, with a possible D match to TRBD2 (5 bases). Germline V gene data show CDR1 as SGHNT and CDR2 as YYREEE (reference sequence). V shed 6 bases and J shed 3 bases, with 9 bases lying between them. The CDR3 runs 13 residues. CDR3 loop: CASTGVDTGELFF. Written as DNA, the CDR3 is TGTGCCAGCACCGGGGTGGACACCGGGGAGCTGTTTTTT. Based on the CDR3 plus reference TRBV5-4 and TRBJ2-2, the full variable domain is ETGVTQSPTHLIKTRGQQVTLRCSSQSGHNTVSWYQQALGQGPQFIFQYYREEENGRGNFPPRFSGLQFPNYSSELNVNALELDDSALYLCASTGVDTGELFFGEGSRLTVL.

The chain uses TRBV28 and TRBJ2-6; 7 nucleotides line up with TRBD2. The CDR3 spans 16 residues. Looked up from germline, CDR1 is MDHEN and CDR2 is SYDVKM. The V segment lost 3 bases and the J segment 0 bases; nucleotides outside the gene matches: 2. CDR3 nucleotide sequence: TGTGCCAGCAGTTTGCGGGGGTACTCTGGGGCCAACGTCCTGACTTTC. It codes for CASSLRGYSGANVLTF.

The rearrangement links TRBV2 to TRBJ2-1; weak D call: TRBD2 (5 bases). V shed 6 bases and J shed 9 bases, with 18 bases lying between them. The V gene's germline CDR1 is SNHLY and CDR2 FYNNEI. The CDR3 is 14 residues long. The DNA of the CDR3 is TGTGCCAGCAGGGTCACTAGTTCGCGGAGTGAGCAGTTCTTC. Residues: CASRVTSSRSEQFF.

The CDR3 sequence is CASSSYAETQYF. The CDR3 DNA is TGTGCCAGCAGCTCCTACGCAGAGACCCAGTACTTC. The chain has TRBV7-2 and TRBJ2-5; D call uncertain. CDR3 length: 12 residues. V dropped 4 bases and J dropped 4 bases, with 7 bases sitting between them. The germline gives CDR1 SGHTA, CDR2 FQGNSA.

The chain has TRBV19 and TRBJ1-6; the match to TRBD1 covers 12 bases. The CDR3 sequence is 15 residues long. After removal of 5 bases from V and 10 bases from J, the junction contained 6 bases not matched to a gene. Germline V gives CDR1 LNHDA, CDR2 SQIVND (reference sequence). The CDR3 sequence is CASSFRDRGLSPLHF. The CDR3 DNA is TGTGCCAGTAGTTTCCGGGACAGGGGGCTCTCACCCCTCCACTTT.

The rearrangement uses TRBV19 and TRBJ2-3, with 9 bases aligning to TRBD1. This CDR3 comprises 15 residues. Trimming removed 3 bases from V and 1 base from J; junction bases left unmatched: 2. CDR1 and CDR2 from the germline V gene are LNHDA and SQIVND (reference sequence). The CDR3 nucleotides read TGTGCCAGTAGTATGAGGACAGGGGGCACAGATACGCAGTATTTT. The encoded protein is CASSMRTGGTDTQYF.

J is TRBJ1-6 and V is TRBV19; no firm D call. The V end lost 4 bases, the J end lost 0 bases, and 7 bases lay between the germline ends. The germline V gene encodes CDR1 LNHDA and CDR2 SQIVND (reference sequence). This CDR3 is built from 15 residues. The DNA of the CDR3 is TGTGCCAGTAGTACACAGAGCTCCTATAATTCACCCCTCCACTTT. It specifies CASSTQSSYNSPLHF.

This chain links TRBV19 with TRBJ1-1, with TRBD1 matching over 7 bases. The CDR3 runs to 15 residues. J was trimmed by 3 bases and V by 5 bases; bases with no gene match: 9. Germline V gives CDR1 LNHDA, CDR2 SQIVND (reference sequence). CDR3: CASSPRTGWDTEAFF. CDR3 DNA: TGTGCCAGTAGTCCTAGGACAGGATGGGACACTGAAGCTTTCTTT. The full variable domain, completed using reference TRBV19 and TRBJ1-1, is DGGITQSPKYLFRKEGQNVTLSCEQNLNHDAMYWYRQDPGQGLRLIYYSQIVNDFQKGDIAEGYSVSREKKESFPLTVTSAQKNPTAFYLCASSPRTGWDTEAFFGQGTRLTVV.